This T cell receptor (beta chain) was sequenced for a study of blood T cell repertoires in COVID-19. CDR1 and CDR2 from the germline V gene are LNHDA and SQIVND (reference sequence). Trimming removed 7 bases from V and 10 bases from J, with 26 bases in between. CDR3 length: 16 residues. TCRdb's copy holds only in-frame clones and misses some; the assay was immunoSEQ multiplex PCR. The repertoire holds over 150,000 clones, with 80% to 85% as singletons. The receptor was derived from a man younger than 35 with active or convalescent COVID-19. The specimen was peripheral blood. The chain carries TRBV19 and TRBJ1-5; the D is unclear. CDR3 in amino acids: CASNPTTAGRSSPQHF. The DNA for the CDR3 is TGTGCCAGTAACCCGACCACGGCGGGGAGATCCAGTCCCCAGCATTTT.